The present entry profiles one T cell receptor beta chain with its context. This entry comes from a study of cytomegalovirus exposure and HLA in healthy donors. PCR amplification relied on 60 Vbeta primers (plus 13 Jbeta primers). Generated by immunoSEQ multiplex PCR, the TCRdb table keeps only in-frame clones and is missing some. The sample table includes 130,000 or so clones. The CDR3 loop spans 14 amino acids. The V gene lost 1 base and the J gene lost 6 bases, with 11 bases spanning the gap. In germline, CDR1 is SGHVS, CDR2 FQNEAQ. Source material: PBMCs. The source of this sequence is a woman in her late teens or twenties in good health and CMV-seronegative. This chain connects TRBV7-8 to TRBJ2-3, with D possibly TRBD2 on 5 matching bases. In DNA, the CDR3 is TGTGCCAGCAGCTTAGTAGGGAGTGTGGATACGCAGTATTTT. As protein: CASSLVGSVDTQYF.